A single sample is the source of the 27 T cell receptor beta chains below, sequenced in a study of blood T cell repertoires in COVID-19. Using immunoSEQ multiplex PCR, the repertoire was profiled, and TCRdb retains in-frame clones only, with some absent. The table has around 67,000 clones, roughly 89% seen once; the top ten hold 7.5% to 9%. The sequencing input was peripheral blood. Receptor source: a human donor in a cohort sampled during active COVID-19.

This chain uses TRBV9 with TRBJ2-5; TRBD2 agrees at 11 bases. This CDR3 contains 15 residues. The germline V gene encodes CDR1 SGDLS and CDR2 YYNGEE. Trimming at V came to 3 bases and at J to 1 base, leaving 2 bases not matched to a gene. The CDR3 region has the DNA TGTGCCAGCAGCGGTAGCGGGGGGGTCCAAGAGACCCAGTACTTC. This sequence encodes CASSGSGGVQETQYF.

This chain connects TRBV7-9 to TRBJ2-7; possibly TRBD2 for D (6 bases). This CDR3 spans 15 amino acids. V was shortened by 5 bases and J by 3 bases, with 17 bases between the two germline ends. CDR1 and CDR2 (germline): SEHNR, FQNEAQ (reference sequence). The CDR3 reads CASSPFRERGYEQYF. CDR3 coding DNA: TGTGCCAGCAGCCCATTCCGGGAGAGGGGCTACGAGCAGTACTTC.

V is TRBV5-1 and J is TRBJ2-7; 8 bases are shared with TRBD2. Trimming removed 5 bases from V and 4 bases from J; junction bases left unmatched: 8. Germline CDR1 and CDR2: SGHRS and YFSETQ. CDR3 length: 14 residues. Written as DNA, the CDR3 is TGCGCCAGCAGAGAAGGCGGGGGGACGTACGAGCAGTACTTC. Residues: CASREGGGTYEQYF.

The chain is built from TRBV27 and TRBJ1-2; TRBD1 might be the D (6 bases). Trimming cost V 7 bases and J 7 bases, with 19 bases left between them. The CDR3 has 14 amino acids. Germline values: CDR1 MNHEY, CDR2 SMNVEV (reference sequence). The CDR3 reads CASTGGGDIPGYTF. CDR3 DNA: TGTGCCAGCACCGGAGGGGGGGACATTCCTGGCTACACCTTC.

J is TRBJ1-1 and V is TRBV6-5, with 7 bases fitting TRBD1. This CDR3 is 15 amino acids long. Unmatched junction bases numbered 9, after V lost 4 bases and J lost 4 bases. The germline gives CDR1 MNHEY, CDR2 SVGAGI. In DNA form, the CDR3 reads TGTGCCAGCAGTTCCCTGACAGGGTCGAGCACTGAAGCTTTCTTT. Translation gives CASSSLTGSSTEAFF.

V gene TRBV5-1 combines with J gene TRBJ1-1; 7 nucleotides line up with TRBD1. Per the germline V gene, CDR1 is SGHRS and CDR2 is YFSETQ. CDR3 length equals 13 residues. After removal of 7 bases from V and 0 bases from J, the junction contained 3 bases not matched to a gene. CDR3 nucleotide sequence: TGCGCCAGCCGGACAGGAATGAACACTGAAGCTTTCTTT. This gives the protein CASRTGMNTEAFF.

The genes are TRBV18 and TRBJ1-4; D is perhaps TRBD1 (5 bases). Germline CDR1 KGHSH, CDR2 LQKENI. Trimming left V 4 bases short and J 8 bases short, with 20 bases between. The CDR3 is 16 amino acids. The CDR3 DNA reads as TGTGCCAGCTCACTCATCCACGGGGGAGTGGAAGAAAAACTGTTTTTT. Protein: CASSLIHGGVEEKLFF.

The gene calls are TRBV5-6 and TRBJ1-4; the match to TRBD1 covers 11 bases. This CDR3 has 15 residues. V shed 4 bases and J 8 bases; nucleotides not matched to a gene: 7. From germline, CDR1 is SGHDT and CDR2 YYEEEE. The CDR3: CASSRGTGGYEKLFF. Here the CDR3 DNA reads TGTGCCAGCAGCCGCGGGACAGGGGGGTACGAAAAACTGTTTTTT.

The chain joins TRBV28 to TRBJ2-7; TRBD1 matches 7 bases. The junction had 4 bases not matched to a gene; V was cut back by 6 bases and J by 5 bases. The CDR3 loop spans 12 amino acids. The germline gives CDR1 MDHEN, CDR2 SYDVKM. The CDR3 DNA is TGTGCCAGCAGCCGACAGGGAGACGAGCAGTACTTC. Translation gives CASSRQGDEQYF.

The rearrangement joins TRBV6-5 to TRBJ1-5; D is possibly TRBD1 (5 bases). From germline, CDR1 is MNHEY and CDR2 SVGAGI. The germline V and J ends were trimmed by 7 bases and 4 bases, with 14 bases remaining between them. This CDR3 has 14 amino acids. The CDR3 DNA sequence: TGTGCCAGCACCCACGGGGGAGGGAATCAGCCCCAGCATTTT. Translation: CASTHGGGNQPQHF.

J is TRBJ1-2 and V is TRBV27, with 8 bases that match TRBD1. Germline V gives CDR1 MNHEY, CDR2 SMNVEV (reference sequence). The V gene end was trimmed by 5 bases and the J gene end by 1 base; junction bases not matched to a gene: 6. This CDR3 region has 15 residues. In DNA, the CDR3 is TGTGCCAGCAGTCCAGGGACAGGCGGTAACTATGGCTACACCTTC. Amino acids: CASSPGTGGNYGYTF.

The chain uses TRBV5-1 and TRBJ1-6; D unresolved. Germline assignment: CDR1 SGHRS and CDR2 YFSETQ. V dropped 4 bases and J dropped 10 bases, with 12 bases sitting between them. The CDR3 extends over 13 amino acids. DNA of the CDR3: TGCGCCAGCAGCCGGGAAGCCGGCTCACCCCTCCACTTT. Translated: CASSREAGSPLHF.

The chain recombines TRBV4-3 with TRBJ1-4; D ambiguous. V gave up 4 bases and J gave up 3 bases, with 21 bases separating them. CDR3 length equals 18 residues. Germline V gene sequence: CDR1 LGHNA, CDR2 YSLEER. The CDR3, as DNA: TGCGCCAGCAGCCCCGGTAGATATGAGGCCCGTCCTAATGAAAAACTGTTTTTT. Its translation: CASSPGRYEARPNEKLFF.

The rearrangement links TRBV6-6 to TRBJ1-6; 8 nucleotides align to TRBD1. Germline loops: CDR1 MNHNY, CDR2 SVGAGI (reference sequence). V lost 6 bases, J lost 0 bases, and 1 base stayed unmatched. The CDR3 is 15 residues long. The CDR3 loop reads CASRTGGSYNSPLHF. The CDR3 coding sequence is TGTGCCAGCAGAACAGGGGGCTCCTATAATTCACCCCTCCACTTT.

The chain combines TRBV27 with TRBJ2-5, with D perhaps matching TRBD1 (5 bases). Trimming left V 2 bases short and J 1 base short, with 8 bases between. Germline lookup yields CDR1 MNHEY and CDR2 SMNVEV (reference sequence). The CDR3 loop spans 14 amino acids. The CDR3, as DNA: TGTGCCAGCAGTTTAGACAGATCCCAAGAGACCCAGTACTTC. Translation: CASSLDRSQETQYF.

V is TRBV6-1 and J is TRBJ1-1; D remains ambiguous. CDR1 and CDR2 from the germline V gene are MNHNS and SASEGT. The CDR3 sequence is 15 residues long. V was pared by 1 base and J by 4 bases, with 13 bases between. The CDR3 sequence: CASSEVPGGGTEAFF. CDR3 sequence (DNA): TGTGCCAGCAGTGAAGTCCCAGGAGGAGGCACTGAAGCTTTCTTT.

The chain couples TRBV6-6 to TRBJ1-1; TRBD1 agrees at 7 bases. Germline trimming cut 6 bases from V and 3 bases from J; bases unmatched to any gene: 13. The CDR3 length is 16 residues. CDR1 MNHNY and CDR2 SVGAGI come from the germline V gene (reference sequence). CDR3 in amino acids: CASSLTGSLRDTEAFF. CDR3 nucleotides: TGTGCCAGCAGCCTGACAGGGTCTCTGAGAGACACTGAAGCTTTCTTT.

This sequence joins TRBV11-2 and TRBJ1-3, with D possibly matching TRBD1 (6 bases). CDR3 length: 16 residues. V was shortened by 4 bases and J by 0 bases, with 13 bases between the two germline ends. Germline CDR1 is SGHAT and CDR2 is FQNNGV. This CDR3 is CASSSDLGGSGNTIYF. DNA for the CDR3: TGTGCCAGCAGCTCGGACTTAGGGGGCTCTGGAAACACCATATATTTT.

The rearrangement joins TRBV19 to TRBJ1-1; possibly TRBD1 for D (6 bases). Germline CDR1 reads LNHDA; CDR2 reads SQIVND (reference sequence). Trimming pared 4 bases from V and 2 bases from J, leaving 14 bases between. CDR3 length: 15 residues. CDR3 protein: CASSRGRQVNTEAFF. DNA of the CDR3: TGTGCCAGTAGTAGGGGGCGACAGGTTAACACTGAAGCTTTCTTT.

The chain uses TRBV6-1 and TRBJ1-2; no definite D call. The CDR3 length is 12 residues. Germline V gene data show CDR1 as MNHNS and CDR2 as SASEGT. Deletions cut 2 bases from V and 8 bases from J, with 9 bases between. CDR3 nucleotides: TGTGCCAGCAGTGAACGGGGTGGGGGCTACACCTTC. It translates to CASSERGGGYTF.

The CDR3 protein is CASSLRGATNEKLFF. The CDR3 DNA follows: TGTGCCAGCAGCTTAAGAGGAGCAACTAATGAAAAACTGTTTTTT. The chain uses TRBV5-5 and TRBJ1-4; D uncertain. CDR3 length: 15 amino acids. From germline, CDR1 is SGHKS and CDR2 YYEKEE (reference sequence). V lost 2 bases to trimming and J lost 0 bases, with 8 bases between them.

The chain employs TRBV11-2 and TRBJ1-6; maybe TRBD1 (6 bases). This CDR3 has 13 amino acids. Trimming removed 1 base from V and 13 bases from J, with 11 bases in between. Looked up from germline, CDR1 is SGHAT and CDR2 is FQNNGV. In DNA form, the CDR3 reads TGTGCCAGCAGCTTAGGGGGGGGCTCTCCCCTCCACTTT. Translating it yields CASSLGGGSPLHF.

The chain couples TRBV14 to TRBJ2-7, with D tentatively TRBD1 (6 bases). Trimming took off 4 bases at V and 2 bases at J, with 12 bases between the two ends. Germline V lookup: CDR1 SGHDN, CDR2 FVKESK. CDR3 length: 14 amino acids. The CDR3 spells CASSLRTGPYEQYF. The CDR3 DNA reads as TGTGCCAGCAGCCTCCGAACAGGGCCCTACGAGCAGTACTTC.

This sequence joins TRBV7-9 and TRBJ2-7; 7 bases line up with TRBD1. Germline CDR1 SEHNR, CDR2 FQNEAQ (reference sequence). After removal of 4 bases from V and 3 bases from J, the junction contained 15 bases not matched to a gene. CDR3 size: 17 residues. The CDR3 region is CASSSRRQGGSGYEQYF. The CDR3 DNA sequence: TGTGCCAGCAGCTCCAGAAGACAGGGCGGGTCGGGCTACGAGCAGTACTTC.

The rearrangement uses TRBV5-6 and TRBJ1-5; D uncertain. Germline V gene lookup returns CDR1 SGHDT and CDR2 YYEEEE. Deletions cut 1 base from V and 4 bases from J, with 9 bases between. The CDR3 covers 14 residues. The CDR3 spells CASSLSGANQPQHF. CDR3 nucleotide sequence: TGTGCCAGCAGCTTGAGCGGTGCTAATCAGCCCCAGCATTTT.

V gene TRBV5-1 combines with J gene TRBJ2-7, with TRBD1 identical over 7 bases. The length of the CDR3 is 15 residues. Unmatched junction bases numbered 7, after V lost 4 bases and J lost 0 bases. The germline V gene has CDR1 SGHRS and CDR2 YFSETQ. CDR3 sequence (DNA): TGCGCCAGCAGCCCCCGGACAGGCCGCTCCTACGAGCAGTACTTC. This codes for CASSPRTGRSYEQYF.

The V and J genes are TRBV5-1 and TRBJ2-7; TRBD1 might be the D (6 bases). The germline V and J ends were trimmed by 1 base and 0 bases, with 17 bases remaining between them. Germline loops: CDR1 SGHRS, CDR2 YFSETQ. There are 17 residues in the CDR3. As DNA, the CDR3 is TGCGCCAGCAGCTTGAGGCCTGGACAGTCGAGCTCCTACGAGCAGTACTTC. This codes for CASSLRPGQSSSYEQYF.